The 31 T cell receptor beta chains below all came from one sample that was sequenced in a study of CD8 T cells in ankylosing spondylitis (dated by TCRdb to about 2017). Library construction relied on 5' RACE. The sequencer listed for this sample is Illumina HiSeq 2500. TCRdb reanalyzed the raw reads on its own, using fastp at Q25 for trimming and MiXCR for clone calling, and kept in-frame beta chains. Entries are consolidated by CDR3 protein sequence, retaining the most common genes and DNA. Recorded for this sample are 250,000 or so distinct CDR3 sequences; under 30% of them occurred a single time. The ten largest clonotypes hold less than 0.75% of the sample. Material: blood, either unsorted or a sorted T cell fraction (not recorded which). The source of these receptors is a male donor with ankylosing spondylitis or in good health (not recorded which).

The V and J genes are TRBV20-1 and TRBJ2-3; the match to TRBD2 covers 12 bases. The J segment lost 0 bases and the V segment lost 1 base, leaving 5 bases of the junction unmatched. The CDR3 length is 17 residues. Germline V gives CDR1 DFQATT, CDR2 SNEGSKA (reference sequence). DNA for the CDR3: TGCAGTGCTAGAGTTCTAGCGGGGGGGCCCAGCACAGATACGCAGTATTTT. The encoded protein is CSARVLAGGPSTDTQYF.

This clonotype was seen ten or more times. J is TRBJ2-2 and V is TRBV12-3 or TRBV12-4, with 9 positions matching TRBD1. This CDR3 has 16 amino acids. V lost 4 bases and J lost 5; bases outside the gene matches: 8. CDR3 DNA sequence: TGTGCCAGCAGTTCCTCGGGACAGGGTGGAACCGGGGAGCTGTTTTTT. Translated: CASSSSGQGGTGELFF.

The sample holds a few counts of this clonotype. The rearrangement joins TRBV20-1 to TRBJ1-2, with D hard to call. Germline values: CDR1 DFQATT, CDR2 SNEGSKA (reference sequence). V lost 8 bases and J lost 0, with 13 bases in between. The CDR3 is 13 residues long. CDR3: CSPKGTANYGYTF. DNA of the CDR3: TGCAGTCCAAAGGGTACAGCTAACTATGGCTACACCTTC.

This sequence joins TRBV11-3 and TRBJ2-1; 7 bases match TRBD1. Per the germline V gene, CDR1 is SGHNT and CDR2 is YENEEA. Trimming at V came to 5 bases and at J to 9 bases, leaving 10 bases not matched to a gene. This CDR3 is built from 14 residues. The CDR3 sequence: CASSATGDRGEQFF. Written as DNA, the CDR3 is TGTGCCAGCAGCGCAACAGGGGACCGTGGTGAGCAGTTCTTC.

This clonotype appeared a few times. The gene calls are TRBV20-1 and TRBJ1-1, with unresolved D. Trimming removed 7 bases from V and 5 bases from J, with 11 bases in between. Germline CDR1 is DFQATT and CDR2 is SNEGSKA (reference sequence). This CDR3 contains 11 residues. The CDR3: CSGRAGTEAFF. The CDR3 DNA reads as TGCAGTGGTCGGGCCGGGACTGAAGCTTTCTTT.

This clonotype was observed many times. The V gene is TRBV2, the J gene TRBJ2-1; 7 bases line up with TRBD1. The CDR3 has 14 residues. CDR1 and CDR2 (germline): SNHLY, FYNNEI. J lost 1 base, V lost 6 bases, and 3 bases had no gene match. CDR3 in amino acids: CASSWDSSYNEQFF. The CDR3 nucleotides are TGTGCCAGCAGCTGGGACAGTTCCTACAATGAGCAGTTCTTC.

The sample holds a few counts of this clonotype. V is TRBV12-3 or TRBV12-4 and J is TRBJ1-6, with 8 bases lining up with TRBD1. The CDR3 is made up of 15 amino acids. J was trimmed by 5 bases and V by 6 bases; bases with no gene match: 6. The CDR3 here is CASSRRTGNNSPLHF. The CDR3 DNA reads TGTGCCAGCAGCCGTCGGACAGGGAATAATTCACCCCTCCACTTT.

This clonotype was observed a few times. J is TRBJ2-7 and V is TRBV20-1, with 11 bases identical to TRBD1. The CDR3 sequence is 14 residues long. CDR1 is DFQATT and CDR2 is SNEGSKA in the germline V gene (reference sequence). V lost 4 bases, J lost 2 bases, and 4 bases stayed unmatched. The CDR3 spells CSAIGQGATYEQYF. The CDR3 coding sequence is TGCAGTGCTATTGGACAGGGGGCGACCTACGAGCAGTACTTC.

This clonotype has a single count. V and J are TRBV6-1 and TRBJ2-7; 10 bases fit TRBD1. V lost 8 bases and J lost 5; bases outside the gene matches: 12. Germline values: CDR1 MNHNS, CDR2 SASEGT. This CDR3 region has 15 residues. The CDR3 spells CASATLGQGFHEQYF. Here the CDR3 DNA reads TGTGCCAGCGCCACTCTGGGACAGGGGTTCCACGAGCAGTACTTC.

The rearrangement uses TRBV30 and TRBJ2-5; 12 bases align to TRBD2. This CDR3 contains 14 residues. CDR1 and CDR2 from the germline V gene are GTSNPN and SVGIG (reference sequence). V trimming: 5 bases; J trimming: 5 bases; junction bases outside the gene matches: 6. The CDR3 nucleotides are TGTGCCTGGGAGACCGGGACTAGCGGGGAGACCCAGTACTTC. As protein: CAWETGTSGETQYF.

The chain couples TRBV7-9 to TRBJ2-5; 8 positions agree with TRBD2. V trimming: 7 bases; J trimming: 1 base; junction bases outside the gene matches: 5. CDR1 and CDR2 (germline): SEHNR, FQNEAQ (reference sequence). CDR3 length: 14 amino acids. As DNA, the CDR3 is TGTGCCAGCACCGAACGGGGGGGCCAAGAGACCCAGTACTTC. Its protein product is CASTERGGQETQYF.

This clonotype was detected ten times or more. This sequence joins TRBV5-5 and TRBJ2-7; D gene uncertain. CDR1 is SGHKS and CDR2 is YYEKEE in the germline V gene (reference sequence). Trimming stripped 0 bases from V and 2 bases from J, with 6 bases between. The CDR3 extends over 13 amino acids. The CDR3 DNA is TGTGCCAGCAGCTTGGGCAGTACCTACGAGCAGTACTTC. As protein: CASSLGSTYEQYF.

This clonotype was seen a few times. V gene TRBV29-1 combines with J gene TRBJ2-3; 7 bases match TRBD2. The V and J ends lost 7 bases and 5 bases, in that order; junction bases with no gene match: 0. Germline lookup yields CDR1 SQVTM and CDR2 ANQGSEA. There are 10 residues in the CDR3. CDR3: CSGGGDTQYF. For the CDR3, the DNA is TGCAGCGGGGGGGGAGATACGCAGTATTTT.

This clonotype was found a few times. The gene calls are TRBV3-2 and TRBJ2-7. TRBV3-2 is described as a pseudogene. The CDR3 spans 15 residues. The CDR3 protein is CASSQDIRLADEQYF. The CDR3 DNA follows: TGTGCCTCCAGCCAAGATATTCGCCTAGCCGACGAGCAGTACTTC.

This clonotype was recorded many times. The V and J genes are TRBV20-1 and TRBJ2-7, with 10 bases aligning to TRBD1. Germline V gives CDR1 DFQATT, CDR2 SNEGSKA (reference sequence). This CDR3 contains 17 residues. The V segment lost 1 base and the J segment 3 bases; nucleotides outside the gene matches: 12. The CDR3, as DNA: TGCAGTGCTAGAGCACTGGGGAGGGGACAGGGGTTCTACGAGCAGTACTTC. Amino acid sequence: CSARALGRGQGFYEQYF.

V gene TRBV7-2 combines with J gene TRBJ2-7; TRBD1 agrees at 9 bases. Germline V gives CDR1 SGHTA, CDR2 FQGNSA. Trimming removed 1 base from V and 4 bases from J; junction bases left unmatched: 2. The CDR3 sequence is 14 residues long. The CDR3 reads CASSLEQGAYEQYF. DNA for the CDR3: TGTGCCAGCAGCTTAGAACAGGGGGCGTACGAGCAGTACTTC.

The chain employs TRBV20-1 and TRBJ2-3, with 11 bases fitting TRBD2. This CDR3 comprises 14 residues. Germline assignment: CDR1 DFQATT and CDR2 SNEGSKA (reference sequence). The CDR3 DNA sequence: TGCACCGCCCCTAGCGGGGGGAGTGGAGATACGCAGTATTTT. Its translation is CTAPSGGSGDTQYF.

In its sample, this clonotype was seen many times. The V gene is TRBV20-1, the J gene TRBJ2-2; 8 bases map to TRBD2. The trim removed 0 bases at V and 0 bases at J, leaving 9 bases unmatched. Germline V gives CDR1 DFQATT, CDR2 SNEGSKA (reference sequence). The CDR3 is 18 residues long. The CDR3: CSARDPRRGDTNTGELFF. CDR3 DNA sequence: TGCAGTGCTAGAGACCCTAGGCGGGGGGATACGAACACCGGGGAGCTGTTTTTT.

This clonotype was seen repeatedly, ten times or more. This chain joins TRBV12-3 or TRBV12-4 and TRBJ2-7; D gene unclear. V was pared by 4 bases and J by 4 bases, with 8 bases between. The CDR3 is made up of 12 amino acids. The CDR3 sequence: CASSWASYEQYF. The CDR3 DNA reads TGTGCCAGCAGTTGGGCAAGTTACGAGCAGTACTTC.

This clonotype was counted a few times. V is TRBV20-1 and J is TRBJ2-3, with TRBD1 identical over 7 bases. Germline lookup yields CDR1 DFQATT and CDR2 SNEGSKA (reference sequence). The ends lost 0 bases at V and 0 bases at J; junction bases unmatched: 3. The CDR3 runs to 15 residues. The CDR3 sequence is CSARDGTDSTDTQYF. The DNA of the CDR3 is TGCAGTGCTAGAGATGGGACAGATAGCACAGATACGCAGTATTTT.

The J gene is TRBJ1-1, the V gene TRBV20-1, with unresolved D. Looked up from germline, CDR1 is DFQATT and CDR2 is SNEGSKA (reference sequence). The CDR3 extends over 12 amino acids. V was cut by 3 bases and J by 11 bases, with 16 bases left in between. CDR3 sequence (DNA): TGCAGTGCTAGTTTTGCGGACTTCTGGGCTTTCTTT. Translating gives CSASFADFWAFF.

The chain links TRBV3-1 to TRBJ2-6, with TRBD2 as a possible D gene (5 bases). The CDR3 consists of 14 residues. Germline V CDR1 and CDR2: LGHDT, YNNKEL (reference sequence). Trimming cost V 4 bases and J 4 bases, with 8 bases left between them. This CDR3 is CASSPSGGANVLTF. The CDR3 DNA sequence: TGTGCCAGCAGCCCCTCGGGAGGGGCCAACGTCCTGACTTTC.

The J gene is TRBJ2-3, the V gene TRBV10-3, with D possibly being TRBD2 (5 bases). There are 15 residues in the CDR3. CDR1 is ENHRY, CDR2 SYGVKD, per germline. The ends were cut back, 0 bases at V and 6 bases at J, with 13 bases in the middle. CDR3 in amino acids: CAISESRGPKDTQYF. CDR3 DNA sequence: TGTGCCATCAGTGAGTCAAGAGGGCCCAAGGATACGCAGTATTTT.

V usage is TRBV20-1 and J usage is TRBJ2-2; tentative D call: TRBD1 (5 bases). The CDR3 sequence is 13 residues long. Trimming stripped 6 bases from V and 4 bases from J, with 12 bases between. Germline V CDR1 and CDR2: DFQATT, SNEGSKA (reference sequence). CDR3 loop: CSATKQVTGELFF. The CDR3 region has the DNA TGCAGTGCAACAAAACAGGTCACCGGGGAGCTGTTTTTT.

This chain joins TRBV6-1 and TRBJ2-2; D may be TRBD1 or TRBD2 (5 bases each). The CDR3 extends over 16 amino acids. Germline loops: CDR1 MNHNS, CDR2 SASEGT. V was trimmed by 6 bases and J by 2 bases, leaving 16 bases between them. The CDR3 spells CASRAPGTGNTGELFF. The CDR3 DNA sequence: TGTGCCAGCAGGGCTCCCGGGACCGGTAACACCGGGGAGCTGTTTTTT.

This clonotype appeared many times. The V and J genes are TRBV6-2 or TRBV6-3 and TRBJ2-6, with no clear D. The germline CDR1 and CDR2 sequences are MNHEY and SVGEGT. The CDR3 totals 13 residues. Trimming left V 5 bases short and J 12 bases short, with 14 bases between. The CDR3: CASSLDPSSVLTF. CDR3 DNA sequence: TGTGCCAGCAGTCTCGACCCGTCCTCCGTCCTGACTTTC.

The genes are TRBV29-1 and TRBJ2-5, with TRBD1 as a possible D gene (6 bases). There are 13 residues in the CDR3. Looked up from germline, CDR1 is SQVTM and CDR2 is ANQGSEA. V lost 4 bases, J lost 2 bases, and 11 bases lay in between. The CDR3 reads CSVVGGRQETQYF. DNA for the CDR3: TGCAGCGTTGTAGGGGGACGGCAAGAGACCCAGTACTTC.

This clonotype was detected many times. The chain recombines TRBV5-1 with TRBJ2-1; 12 bases are shared with TRBD2. Germline V lookup: CDR1 SGHRS, CDR2 YFSETQ. The V segment lost 4 bases and the J segment 9 bases; nucleotides outside the gene matches: 8. CDR3 length equals 15 residues. This CDR3 reads CASSPSSGGAGEQFF. The CDR3 bases are TGCGCCAGCAGCCCTTCTAGCGGGGGGGCGGGTGAGCAGTTCTTC.

This chain connects TRBV7-3 to TRBJ2-3; unclear D gene. This CDR3 has 11 amino acids. Per the germline V gene, CDR1 is SGHTA and CDR2 is FQGTGA. Trimming took off 5 bases at V and 6 bases at J, with 6 bases between the two ends. The CDR3 coding sequence is TGTGCCAGCAGCCTCCATGATACGCAGTATTTT. This gives the protein CASSLHDTQYF.

This clonotype came up a few times. The chain combines TRBV20-1 with TRBJ2-7, with 10 bases lining up with TRBD1. CDR3 length: 14 residues. V dropped 5 bases and J dropped 1; count of bases not matched to a gene: 5. Germline CDR1 and CDR2: DFQATT and SNEGSKA (reference sequence). This CDR3 is CSAGGTGVSYEQYF. CDR3 nucleotides: TGCAGTGCTGGTGGGACAGGGGTTTCCTACGAGCAGTACTTC.

At least ten counts were recorded for this clonotype. The gene calls are TRBV6-1 and TRBJ1-2; D possibly corresponds to TRBD1 (6 bases). Germline V lookup: CDR1 MNHNS, CDR2 SASEGT. CDR3 size: 13 residues. The V gene lost 8 bases and the J gene lost 0 bases, with 10 bases spanning the gap. CDR3 nucleotides: TGTGCCAGCTACGGACAGCCTAACTATGGCTACACCTTC. Translated: CASYGQPNYGYTF.